This T cell receptor (beta chain) was sequenced for a study of T cell changes during pregnancy in multiple sclerosis (dated by TCRdb to the late 2010s). Background on the whole study: Changes in the T cell repertoire over the course of pregnancy were examined in this study in women with multiple sclerosis.

On this clone: What antigen it recognizes has not been identified. No per-base quality is available; no much larger clone lies one base away.

Library creation used the immunoSEQ multiplex PCR assay. The clones in this table, taken by TCRdb from immuneACCESS, are in-frame only. Not every clone is retained; where verified, under half of the shortfall comes from an unresolved V gene, and the cause of the rest is unknown. The sample includes 37,000 or so clones, with about nine tenths observed a single time. 1.2% of the sample belongs to the ten largest clones. V is pruned by 0 bases and J by 10 bases, leaving 8 bases of the junction without a gene match. CDR1 and CDR2 (LGHNA, YNFKEQ) derive from the germline V gene. There are 14 amino acids in the CDR3, from cysteine to phenylalanine inclusive. The sequence is cut down to CDR3 DNA, 42 bases in frame from base 1.

The sample consisted of CD4+ T cells from peripheral blood mononuclear cells, taken before pregnancy. Rearrangement joined TRBV4-2 to TRBJ1-1, and 7 junctional nucleotides match TRBD1. The clonotype originates from a female donor with multiple sclerosis, enrolled in a pregnancy study. The base sequence is TGTGCCAGCAGCCAAGAATCAGGAGGGGGCTTAGCTTTCTTT. Translated, this is CASSQESGGGLAFF.